Listed below are T cell receptor beta chains from one sample, sequenced in a study of blood T cell repertoires in COVID-19. Using immunoSEQ multiplex PCR, the repertoire was profiled, and TCRdb retains in-frame clones only, with some absent. The sample shows about 71,000 clones, roughly 82% of them seen only once. Sequencing was carried out using peripheral blood. Source of these receptors: an elderly woman with acute or convalescent COVID-19. The CDR3 runs from the conserved cysteine through the conserved F or W. Each record gives: V gene, J gene, D gene, clone size, CDR3 DNA, CDR3 protein. The D gene is left open where the match is weak. Size values are once, few and many counts, or a class for expanded clones, and some rows have none.

v_gene: TRBV9; j_gene: TRBJ2-1; d_gene: NA; abundance: NA; CDR3nt: TGTGCCAGCAGCGTAGAAGAGGGCAGGAGACTCTACAATGAGCAGTTCTTC; CDR3aa: CASSVEEGRRLYNEQFF
v_gene: TRBV23-1; j_gene: TRBJ1-1; d_gene: NA; abundance: NA; CDR3nt: TGCGCCAGCAGTGACACAATAAGTCACAGGAGAAACACTGAAGCTTTCTTT; CDR3aa: CASSDTISHRRNTEAFF
v_gene: TRBV7-2; j_gene: TRBJ2-5; d_gene: NA; abundance: NA; CDR3nt: TGTGCCAGCAGCTTATGGGGCAGAGGCAACCAAGAGACCCAGTACTTC; CDR3aa: CASSLWGRGNQETQYF
v_gene: TRBV2; j_gene: TRBJ2-6; d_gene: NA; abundance: NA; CDR3nt: TGTGCCAGCAGTGAAGACAGGGTTGGGGCCAACGTCCTGACTTTC; CDR3aa: CASSEDRVGANVLTF
v_gene: TRBV11-3; j_gene: TRBJ1-3; d_gene: NA; abundance: NA; CDR3nt: TGTGCCAGCAGCGGAGCCAAAGGACAGCACTCTGGAAACACCATATATTTT; CDR3aa: CASSGAKGQHSGNTIYF
v_gene: TRBV5-1; j_gene: TRBJ1-2; d_gene: NA; abundance: NA; CDR3nt: TGCGCCAGCAGCTTGGAAGGGGCCGGTGGCTACACCTTC; CDR3aa: CASSLEGAGGYTF
v_gene: TRBV18; j_gene: TRBJ2-5; d_gene: NA; abundance: NA; CDR3nt: TGTGCCAGCTTACAACGAGGCGGCCCTCTCCAAGAGACCCAGTACTTC; CDR3aa: CASLQRGGPLQETQYF
v_gene: TRBV6-5; j_gene: TRBJ2-1; d_gene: TRBD2; abundance: NA; CDR3nt: TGTGCCAGCAGTTTAGCGGGAGAGCAGTTCTTC; CDR3aa: CASSLAGEQFF
v_gene: TRBV30; j_gene: TRBJ1-2; d_gene: TRBD1; abundance: many; CDR3nt: TGTGCCTGGAGCCTGGACAGGCGAGGGGGCTACACCTTC; CDR3aa: CAWSLDRRGGYTF
v_gene: TRBV6-5; j_gene: TRBJ1-1; d_gene: NA; abundance: NA; CDR3nt: TGTGCCAGCAGACCCGACAGTCGTAGGGCTTTCTTT; CDR3aa: CASRPDSRRAFF
v_gene: TRBV5-1; j_gene: TRBJ1-1; d_gene: NA; abundance: NA; CDR3nt: TGCGCCAGCAGCTTAGGACAGTGGGAATCTTTCTTT; CDR3aa: CASSLGQWESFF
v_gene: TRBV6-2/TRBV6-3; j_gene: TRBJ1-2; d_gene: TRBD1; abundance: NA; CDR3nt: TGTGCCAGCAGTTACTCGTTCTTTCCCCGGACAGGGGCGGACTATGGCTACACCTTC; CDR3aa: CASSYSFFPRTGADYGYTF
v_gene: TRBV3-1/TRBV3-2; j_gene: TRBJ1-3; d_gene: NA; abundance: NA; CDR3nt: TGTGCCAGTCAAATTCGCAGTGGAAACACCATATATTTT; CDR3aa: CASQIRSGNTIYF
v_gene: TRBV11-3; j_gene: TRBJ2-6; d_gene: NA; abundance: NA; CDR3nt: TGTGCCAGCAGCTTAGCGCCAGGGGCGTTCTCTGGGGCCAACGTCCTGACTTTC; CDR3aa: CASSLAPGAFSGANVLTF
v_gene: TRBV2; j_gene: TRBJ2-5; d_gene: TRBD2; abundance: NA; CDR3nt: TGTGCCAGCAGTGTGTGGACTAGCGGGAGTTATATCGAGACCCAGTACTTC; CDR3aa: CASSVWTSGSYIETQYF
v_gene: TRBV7-2; j_gene: TRBJ2-5; d_gene: TRBD2; abundance: NA; CDR3nt: TGTGCCAGCAGCTTAGAGGGACTAGCGGGAGTGAAGACCCAGTACTTC; CDR3aa: CASSLEGLAGVKTQYF
v_gene: TRBV11-2; j_gene: TRBJ2-7; d_gene: NA; abundance: NA; CDR3nt: TGTGCCAGCAGCGTCAGCTACGAGCAGTACTTC; CDR3aa: CASSVSYEQYF
v_gene: TRBV3-1/TRBV3-2; j_gene: TRBJ2-7; d_gene: NA; abundance: NA; CDR3nt: TGTGCCAGCAGTTGGCGGTCGAGCGAGCAGTACTTC; CDR3aa: CASSWRSSEQYF
v_gene: TRBV19; j_gene: TRBJ2-5; d_gene: TRBD1; abundance: NA; CDR3nt: TGTGCCAGCTCACAGGGGCGGGAGACCCAGTACTTC; CDR3aa: CASSQGRETQYF
v_gene: TRBV5-8; j_gene: TRBJ2-1; d_gene: TRBD2; abundance: NA; CDR3nt: TGTGCCAGCAGGCTAGCGGGAATGGATGAGCAGTTCTTC; CDR3aa: CASRLAGMDEQFF
v_gene: TRBV28; j_gene: TRBJ2-1; d_gene: TRBD2; abundance: NA; CDR3nt: TGTGCCAGCAGTTTTCTGGCTAGCGGAGGGGTTTCCTACAATGAGCAGTTCTTC; CDR3aa: CASSFLASGGVSYNEQFF
v_gene: TRBV29-1; j_gene: TRBJ2-5; d_gene: NA; abundance: NA; CDR3nt: TGCAGCGTTGAAGATCTTAAGCTCCAAGAGACCCAGTACTTC; CDR3aa: CSVEDLKLQETQYF
v_gene: TRBV2; j_gene: TRBJ2-1; d_gene: TRBD2; abundance: NA; CDR3nt: TGTGCCAGCAAGCGAGCGGGAGGACCTTCAAGCTCCTACAATGAGCAGTTCTTC; CDR3aa: CASKRAGGPSSSYNEQFF
v_gene: TRBV13; j_gene: TRBJ2-3; d_gene: TRBD2; abundance: NA; CDR3nt: TGTGCCAGCAGCCATAGCCTAGCGGCCACGGGGACTGGGACAGATACGCAGTATTTT; CDR3aa: CASSHSLAATGTGTDTQYF
v_gene: TRBV12-3/TRBV12-4; j_gene: TRBJ2-7; d_gene: NA; abundance: NA; CDR3nt: TGTGCCAGCAGTTCCGCGCCCTACGAGCAGTACTTC; CDR3aa: CASSSAPYEQYF
v_gene: TRBV6-5; j_gene: TRBJ2-7; d_gene: TRBD2; abundance: NA; CDR3nt: TGTGCCAGCAGTTACTCGAGGACTAGCGGGGACTACGAGCAGTACTTC; CDR3aa: CASSYSRTSGDYEQYF
v_gene: TRBV19; j_gene: TRBJ2-1; d_gene: NA; abundance: NA; CDR3nt: TGTGCCAGTAGTATAGTAGGAAGCGGGACATACAATGAGCAGTTCTTC; CDR3aa: CASSIVGSGTYNEQFF
v_gene: TRBV7-9; j_gene: TRBJ2-7; d_gene: TRBD2; abundance: once; CDR3nt: TGTGCCAGCAGCTTTAGCGGGGGGCGGGACGAGCAGTACTTC; CDR3aa: CASSFSGGRDEQYF
v_gene: TRBV12-5; j_gene: TRBJ2-2; d_gene: NA; abundance: NA; CDR3nt: TGTGCTAGTGGTTTGGTCTCAGGGGTTTGGGGCACCGGGGAGCTGTTTTTT; CDR3aa: CASGLVSGVWGTGELFF
v_gene: TRBV9; j_gene: TRBJ2-7; d_gene: NA; abundance: NA; CDR3nt: TGTGCCAGCAGCGCCAGGTGGGACTTCTTTTACGAGCAGTACTTC; CDR3aa: CASSARWDFFYEQYF
v_gene: TRBV28; j_gene: TRBJ2-1; d_gene: NA; abundance: NA; CDR3nt: TGTGCCAGCAGTTTACACACCTTCTACAATGAGCAGTTCTTC; CDR3aa: CASSLHTFYNEQFF
v_gene: TRBV28; j_gene: TRBJ2-3; d_gene: TRBD2; abundance: once; CDR3nt: TGTGCCAGCAGTCAATGGGGACTAGCGGGAGGACCTACAGATACGCAGTATTTT; CDR3aa: CASSQWGLAGGPTDTQYF
v_gene: TRBV7-7; j_gene: TRBJ2-5; d_gene: TRBD1; abundance: NA; CDR3nt: TGTGCCAGCAGCTTAGGCGGGACAGGGTCCCAAGAGACCCAGTACTTC; CDR3aa: CASSLGGTGSQETQYF
v_gene: TRBV6-1; j_gene: TRBJ2-5; d_gene: TRBD2; abundance: NA; CDR3nt: TGTGCCAGCAGTGCCCTAGCGGGATTGGGCCAAGAGACCCAGTACTTC; CDR3aa: CASSALAGLGQETQYF